This T cell receptor beta chain was profiled in a study of identifying expanded T cells in peripheral blood. Data came from immunoSEQ multiplex PCR; TCRdb stores just in-frame clones and leaves some out. Of tens of thousands of clones listed, 70% to 90% are singletons. Regarding the study as a whole: Differentially abundant clones: around 1.1 between replicates, 16.4 at 2 to 3 weeks, over 18 at four. Variance in clone template counts between roughly two-week samples significantly increased with total template count across all healthy donors.

Germline V gene lookup returns CDR1 SGHKS and CDR2 YYEKEE (reference sequence). Trimming cost V 4 bases and J 0 bases, with 15 bases left between them. This CDR3 region has 16 residues. Comment on this clone: The antigen is undetermined.

No infections or other immune events were documented during collection. Sequencing input: blood. The chain joins TRBV5-5 to TRBJ2-3; D may be TRBD1 (6 bases). This TCR was recovered from a person aged 18-70 years in good health. CDR3 coding DNA: TGTGCCAGCAGCAGAATCGGGACACCAAGCACAGATACGCAGTATTTT. This translates into CASSRIGTPSTDTQYF. Using reference TRBV5-5 and TRBJ2-3 for the parts outside the CDR3, the full variable domain is DAGVTQSPTHLIKTRGQQVTLRCSPISGHKSVSWYQQVLGQGPQFIFQYYEKEERGRGNFPDRFSARQFPNYSSELNVNALLLGDSALYLCASSRIGTPSTDTQYFGPGTRLTVL.